This TCR beta chain was identified in a study of human T cells and chemical hapten exposure. Each CDR3 protein is one row after TCRdb ran MiXCR on the RACE reads. This table holds 300,000 to 450,000 distinct CDR3 sequences, roughly 4.8% found once. Time point reported: patch test 1, 2 weeks after DPC sensitization. Noted treatment: therapeutic diphenylcyclopropenone sensitization with weekly scalp DPC. The CDR3 spans 14 residues. V lost 1 base and J lost 5, with 10 bases in between. Per the germline V gene, CDR1 is SGHVS and CDR2 is FQNEAQ. This clonotype was seen a handful of times. The specimen comprised whole blood, sampled in connection with sensitization to the hapten diphenylcyclopropenone (DPC). This clonotype was obtained from a woman aged 50 to 60 with alopecia areata. Some clones in this sample may be carry-over from other donors' samples. The chain uses TRBV7-8 and TRBJ2-3; no reliable D call. CDR3 residues: CASSLEAGRDTQYF. CDR3 nucleotides: TGTGCCAGCAGCTTAGAGGCAGGTCGAGATACGCAGTATTTT.